The rows below give T cell receptor beta chains drawn from one sample of a study of T cell repertoires in cytomegalovirus infection. Using its own MiXCR run on the reads, TCRdb lists one record per CDR3 protein. The sample yields roughly 280,000 distinct CDR3 sequences, 20% to 25% seen once. Their antigen targets remain unknown. The specimen comprised cultured PBMCs, sampled from culture after CMV antigen stimulation. The receptors come from a human donor in good health (CMV status not recorded). Some clones in this sample may be carry-over from other donors' samples. Both conserved end residues are part of each CDR3. The D gene is left open where the match is weak. Clone size is stated in some rows and not others, as once, few, many or a class when expanded.

cdr3_nt: TGTGCCAGCAGTGAGGTACAGGGTGTTTCAGGAAACATTCAGTACTTC
cdr3_aa: CASSEVQGVSGNIQYF
v_call: TRBV25-1
clone_size: .
d_call: .
j_call: TRBJ2-4

cdr3_nt: TGTGCCAGTAACGGCGGACACGCTTCGGGCACCATATATTTT
cdr3_aa: CASNGGHASGTIYF
v_call: TRBV19
clone_size: .
d_call: .
j_call: TRBJ1-3

cdr3_nt: TGTGCCAGCAGTTTATTTAGACTGAGGACGGGACTAGCGGGAGGAACTAGCTACGAGCAGTACTTC
cdr3_aa: CASSLFRLRTGLAGGTSYEQYF
v_call: TRBV28
clone_size: .
d_call: TRBD2
j_call: TRBJ2-7

cdr3_nt: TGTGCCAGCAGAGTTTCAGGGGATAATGAAAAACTGTTTTTT
cdr3_aa: CASRVSGDNEKLFF
v_call: TRBV5-6
clone_size: few
d_call: .
j_call: TRBJ1-4

cdr3_nt: TGTGCCAGTAGTATTTTGGCGGGAGGGCTGGCGGATACGCAGTATTTT
cdr3_aa: CASSILAGGLADTQYF
v_call: TRBV19
clone_size: few
d_call: TRBD2
j_call: TRBJ2-3

cdr3_nt: TGTGCCAGCAGCTTAGTCCTCGAGACCCAGTACTTC
cdr3_aa: CASSLVLETQYF
v_call: TRBV11-2
clone_size: many
d_call: .
j_call: TRBJ2-5

cdr3_nt: TGTGCCAGCAGCTTATTTGGCGGACTCTCCTACAATGAGCAGTTCTTC
cdr3_aa: CASSLFGGLSYNEQFF
v_call: TRBV7-9
clone_size: .
d_call: .
j_call: TRBJ2-1

cdr3_nt: TGCGCCAGCAGCCAAGAGGGACAGGGAAGCAAATACGGAAACACCATATATTTT
cdr3_aa: CASSQEGQGSKYGNTIYF
v_call: TRBV4-3
clone_size: .
d_call: TRBD1
j_call: TRBJ1-3

cdr3_nt: TGTGCCAGCAGCTTAGCGCTAGCGGGAGACGCGGGGGTGGCCAAAAACATTCAGTACTTC
cdr3_aa: CASSLALAGDAGVAKNIQYF
v_call: TRBV7-8
clone_size: many
d_call: TRBD2
j_call: TRBJ2-4

cdr3_nt: TGTGCCAGCAGCCAAGCAAAGCGGGAGTACACCGGGGAGCTGTTTTTT
cdr3_aa: CASSQAKREYTGELFF
v_call: TRBV14
clone_size: few
d_call: TRBD2
j_call: TRBJ2-2

cdr3_nt: TGTGCCAGCAGCCTGGGGACAGTCAACACCGGGGAGCTGTTTTTT
cdr3_aa: CASSLGTVNTGELFF
v_call: TRBV5-4
clone_size: few
d_call: TRBD1
j_call: TRBJ2-2

cdr3_nt: TGTGCCAGCTCACGCATCCGGGACTCTGGAAACACCATATATTTT
cdr3_aa: CASSRIRDSGNTIYF
v_call: TRBV18
clone_size: many
d_call: .
j_call: TRBJ1-3

cdr3_nt: TGCAGTGCGGACCGGGACGGGGACACCGGGGAGCTGTTTTTT
cdr3_aa: CSADRDGDTGELFF
v_call: TRBV20-1
clone_size: few
d_call: .
j_call: TRBJ2-2

cdr3_nt: TGCGCCAGCAGCCAAGATCGCGACGGCATGAGCCGTGGCTACACCTTC
cdr3_aa: CASSQDRDGMSRGYTF
v_call: TRBV4-3
clone_size: many
d_call: .
j_call: TRBJ1-2

cdr3_nt: TGTGCCAGCAGCTGGACAGGGGCAAGAGGGGGAGAAAACACTGAAGCTTTCTTT
cdr3_aa: CASSWTGARGGENTEAFF
v_call: TRBV7-4
clone_size: .
d_call: TRBD1
j_call: TRBJ1-1

cdr3_nt: TGTGCCAGCAGCACCCCGGGACAGGGGGGTTCACCCCTCCACTTT
cdr3_aa: CASSTPGQGGSPLHF
v_call: TRBV9
clone_size: few
d_call: TRBD1
j_call: TRBJ1-6

cdr3_nt: TGTGCCAGCAGTTTAGCCCGAATGAACACTGAAGCTTTCTTT
cdr3_aa: CASSLARMNTEAFF
v_call: TRBV12-3/TRBV12-4
clone_size: .
d_call: .
j_call: TRBJ1-1

cdr3_nt: TGTGCCAGCAGTTCCCCTATCAGGGTACTTAGCACAGATACGCAGTATTTT
cdr3_aa: CASSSPIRVLSTDTQYF
v_call: TRBV12-3/TRBV12-4
clone_size: .
d_call: .
j_call: TRBJ2-3

cdr3_nt: TGTGCCAGCAGGGATGGGGCTAGCGTACAAGAGACCCAGTACTTC
cdr3_aa: CASRDGASVQETQYF
v_call: TRBV7-2
clone_size: .
d_call: .
j_call: TRBJ2-5

cdr3_nt: TGTGCCAGCAGTTACCCCGGGACAGTGAAGCAGCCCCAGCATTTT
cdr3_aa: CASSYPGTVKQPQHF
v_call: TRBV6-6
clone_size: .
d_call: TRBD1
j_call: TRBJ1-5

cdr3_nt: TGTGCCAGCAGTCACGATCGTGGCGGGGGCTCCTACGAGCAGTACTTC
cdr3_aa: CASSHDRGGGSYEQYF
v_call: TRBV28
clone_size: few
d_call: TRBD2
j_call: TRBJ2-7

cdr3_nt: TGTGCCAGCAGTTTAGGACTAGGGCTTTACAATGAGCAGTTCTTC
cdr3_aa: CASSLGLGLYNEQFF
v_call: TRBV12-3/TRBV12-4
clone_size: many
d_call: .
j_call: TRBJ2-1

cdr3_nt: TGCGCCAGCACCCCGGGCGGGAGGGGAGAGACCCAGTACTTC
cdr3_aa: CASTPGGRGETQYF
v_call: TRBV5-1
clone_size: few
d_call: TRBD2
j_call: TRBJ2-5

cdr3_nt: TGTGCCAGCAGTCCCCACCCGGGACGCCTCGAAAAACTGTTTTTT
cdr3_aa: CASSPHPGRLEKLFF
v_call: TRBV27
clone_size: .
d_call: .
j_call: TRBJ1-4

cdr3_nt: TGTGCCAGCACAACCGGGACAGGGAAGAGTGAAGCTTTCTTT
cdr3_aa: CASTTGTGKSEAFF
v_call: TRBV12-3/TRBV12-4
clone_size: .
d_call: TRBD1
j_call: TRBJ1-1

cdr3_nt: TGTGCCAGCAGCTTTGATAACACTGAAGCTTTCTTT
cdr3_aa: CASSFDNTEAFF
v_call: TRBV7-2
clone_size: many
d_call: .
j_call: TRBJ1-1

cdr3_nt: TGTGCCAGCATATGGGATACGCAGTATTTT
cdr3_aa: CASIWDTQYF
v_call: TRBV2
clone_size: .
d_call: .
j_call: TRBJ2-3

cdr3_nt: TGTGCCAGCAGTTTGTCAGGGGCTGGCTACACCTTC
cdr3_aa: CASSLSGAGYTF
v_call: TRBV12-3/TRBV12-4
clone_size: many
d_call: .
j_call: TRBJ1-2

cdr3_nt: TGTGCCAGCAGACTCACGACAGGGCACGAGACCCAGTACTTC
cdr3_aa: CASRLTTGHETQYF
v_call: TRBV7-2
clone_size: many
d_call: TRBD1
j_call: TRBJ2-5

cdr3_nt: TGTGCCAGCGCCCCGTCCCGCGCGGGGGTTCACAATGAGCAGTTCTTC
cdr3_aa: CASAPSRAGVHNEQFF
v_call: TRBV19
clone_size: .
d_call: TRBD2
j_call: TRBJ2-1

cdr3_nt: TGCGCCAGCAGCTCCTCGCCCCAGGGGACAGATACGCAGTATTTT
cdr3_aa: CASSSSPQGTDTQYF
v_call: TRBV5-1
clone_size: few
d_call: .
j_call: TRBJ2-3

cdr3_nt: TGTGCCAGCAGCTCGACAGCTAGCTCTGGAAACACCATATATTTT
cdr3_aa: CASSSTASSGNTIYF
v_call: TRBV7-2
clone_size: many
d_call: .
j_call: TRBJ1-3

cdr3_nt: TGTGCCAGCAGTTACGCGACATTTCAGGCTGAAGCTTTCTTT
cdr3_aa: CASSYATFQAEAFF
v_call: TRBV6-2/TRBV6-3
clone_size: few
d_call: .
j_call: TRBJ1-1

cdr3_nt: TGTGCCAGCAGTTTTCGCGGAACAGCTAACACCGGGGAGCTGTTTTTT
cdr3_aa: CASSFRGTANTGELFF
v_call: TRBV12-3/TRBV12-4
clone_size: few
d_call: .
j_call: TRBJ2-2

cdr3_nt: TGCGCCAGCAGCCAAGAGGGTTGGTCATCGCAAGAGACCCAGTACTTC
cdr3_aa: CASSQEGWSSQETQYF
v_call: TRBV4-1
clone_size: .
d_call: .
j_call: TRBJ2-5

cdr3_nt: TGTGCCAGCTCACCACCCTCTAACGGCCCGATGCTGAATGAGCAGTTCTTC
cdr3_aa: CASSPPSNGPMLNEQFF
v_call: TRBV18
clone_size: .
d_call: .
j_call: TRBJ2-1

cdr3_nt: TGTGCCAGCAGTTACTCGATATCTCGCGGGAGGGACGCAGATACGCAGTATTTT
cdr3_aa: CASSYSISRGRDADTQYF
v_call: TRBV6-5
clone_size: few
d_call: TRBD2
j_call: TRBJ2-3

cdr3_nt: TGTGCCAGCAGTCCAGGGCCTATAACTAACTATGGCTACACCTTC
cdr3_aa: CASSPGPITNYGYTF
v_call: TRBV28
clone_size: .
d_call: .
j_call: TRBJ1-2

cdr3_nt: TGTGCCAGTAGTACCCCCCTAGGAGGAGAGGAGACCCAGTACTTC
cdr3_aa: CASSTPLGGEETQYF
v_call: TRBV19
clone_size: few
d_call: .
j_call: TRBJ2-5

cdr3_nt: TGTGCCAGCAGCTCCGAATCAGGGAGAGAAGAGACCCAGTACTTC
cdr3_aa: CASSSESGREETQYF
v_call: TRBV7-8
clone_size: many
d_call: .
j_call: TRBJ2-5

cdr3_nt: TGTGCCAGCAGTCCAAGCGGGGACCAAGAGACCCAGTACTTC
cdr3_aa: CASSPSGDQETQYF
v_call: TRBV7-3
clone_size: few
d_call: TRBD2
j_call: TRBJ2-5

cdr3_nt: TGTGCCAGCAGTTACCCACCGGGACAGACTAATTCACCCCTCCACTTT
cdr3_aa: CASSYPPGQTNSPLHF
v_call: TRBV6-5
clone_size: few
d_call: TRBD1
j_call: TRBJ1-6

cdr3_nt: TGTGCCAGCAGCTTAGTGGGTCGGACGGCGGAAGCTTTCTTT
cdr3_aa: CASSLVGRTAEAFF
v_call: TRBV7-4
clone_size: few
d_call: .
j_call: TRBJ1-1

cdr3_nt: TGTGCCAGCAGCTCCCATGTAGGAAACCACAGGATGCAAGCTTTCTTT
cdr3_aa: CASSSHVGNHRMQAFF
v_call: TRBV11-3
clone_size: .
d_call: .
j_call: TRBJ1-1

cdr3_nt: TGCGCCAGCAGCCCGCCGGCAGGGAGGGCCGGGGAGCTGTTTTTT
cdr3_aa: CASSPPAGRAGELFF
v_call: TRBV4-1
clone_size: .
d_call: TRBD2
j_call: TRBJ2-2

cdr3_nt: TGTGCCAGCAGTTACCTGCCGGGACCAGGAAACACCATATATTTT
cdr3_aa: CASSYLPGPGNTIYF
v_call: TRBV6-2/TRBV6-3
clone_size: few
d_call: .
j_call: TRBJ1-3

cdr3_nt: TGTGCCATCAGCGGAAGGGCGGGAGACACAGATACGCAGTATTTT
cdr3_aa: CAISGRAGDTDTQYF
v_call: TRBV10-3
clone_size: few
d_call: TRBD2
j_call: TRBJ2-3

cdr3_nt: TGCGCCAGCAGCTTGTTGAGCGGGAGGTTCCAAGAGACCCAGTACTTC
cdr3_aa: CASSLLSGRFQETQYF
v_call: TRBV5-1
clone_size: few
d_call: TRBD2
j_call: TRBJ2-5

cdr3_nt: TGTGCCTGGATCTCCTCTGGAACAGGGGGAAACACCATATATTTT
cdr3_aa: CAWISSGTGGNTIYF
v_call: TRBV30
clone_size: once
d_call: .
j_call: TRBJ1-3

cdr3_nt: TGCAGCGTTGCCCAGGCTAGCGGGGGATACAATGAGCAGTTCTTC
cdr3_aa: CSVAQASGGYNEQFF
v_call: TRBV29-1
clone_size: few
d_call: TRBD2
j_call: TRBJ2-1